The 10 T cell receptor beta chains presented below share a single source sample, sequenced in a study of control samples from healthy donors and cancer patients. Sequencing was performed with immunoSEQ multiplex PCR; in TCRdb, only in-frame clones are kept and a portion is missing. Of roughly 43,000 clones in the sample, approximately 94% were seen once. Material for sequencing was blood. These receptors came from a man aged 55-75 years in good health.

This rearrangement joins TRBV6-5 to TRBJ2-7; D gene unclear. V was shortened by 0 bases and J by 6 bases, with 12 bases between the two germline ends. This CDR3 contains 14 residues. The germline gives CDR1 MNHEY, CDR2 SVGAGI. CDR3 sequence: CASSYSGTNGEQYF. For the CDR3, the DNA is TGTGCCAGCAGTTACTCCGGTACCAATGGCGAGCAGTACTTC.

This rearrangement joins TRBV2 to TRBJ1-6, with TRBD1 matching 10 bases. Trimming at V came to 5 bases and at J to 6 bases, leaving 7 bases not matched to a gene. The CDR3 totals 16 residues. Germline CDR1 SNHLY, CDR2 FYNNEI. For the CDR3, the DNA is TGTGCCAGCAGTCCAGACAGGGGGCGGGTTAATTCACCCCTCCACTTT. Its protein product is CASSPDRGRVNSPLHF.

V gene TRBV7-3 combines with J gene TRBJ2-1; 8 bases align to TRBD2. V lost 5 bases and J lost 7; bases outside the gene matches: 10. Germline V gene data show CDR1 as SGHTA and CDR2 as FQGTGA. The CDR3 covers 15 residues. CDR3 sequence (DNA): TGTGCCAGCAGCCGATCTGTGGCGGGAGGAAATGAGCAGTTCTTC. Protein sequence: CASSRSVAGGNEQFF.

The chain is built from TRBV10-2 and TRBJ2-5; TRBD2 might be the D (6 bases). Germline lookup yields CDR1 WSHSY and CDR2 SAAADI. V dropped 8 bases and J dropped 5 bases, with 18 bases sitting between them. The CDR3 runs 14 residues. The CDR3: CASGLTGVWETQYF. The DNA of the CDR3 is TGCGCCAGCGGGCTAACGGGAGTCTGGGAGACCCAGTACTTC.

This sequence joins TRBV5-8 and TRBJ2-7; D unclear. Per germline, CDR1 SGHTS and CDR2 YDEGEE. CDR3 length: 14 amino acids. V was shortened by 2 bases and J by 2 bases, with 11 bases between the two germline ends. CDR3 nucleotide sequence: TGTGCCAGCAGCTTAGGGCCGGGCCCCTACGAGCAGTACTTC. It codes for CASSLGPGPYEQYF.

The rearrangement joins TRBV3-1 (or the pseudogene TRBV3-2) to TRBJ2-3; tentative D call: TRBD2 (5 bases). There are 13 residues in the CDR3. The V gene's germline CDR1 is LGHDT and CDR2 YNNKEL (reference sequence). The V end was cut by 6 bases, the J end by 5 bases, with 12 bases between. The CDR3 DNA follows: TGTGCCAGCAGAAGAGGAGGCGGAGATACGCAGTATTTT. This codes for CASRRGGGDTQYF.

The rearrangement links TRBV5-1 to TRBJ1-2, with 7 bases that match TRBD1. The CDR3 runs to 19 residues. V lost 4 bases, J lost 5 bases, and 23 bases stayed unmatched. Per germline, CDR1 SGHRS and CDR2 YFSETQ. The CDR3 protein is CASSPAPLPPGQDRYGYTF. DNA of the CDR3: TGCGCCAGCAGCCCGGCACCATTGCCTCCCGGACAGGACCGGTATGGCTACACCTTC.

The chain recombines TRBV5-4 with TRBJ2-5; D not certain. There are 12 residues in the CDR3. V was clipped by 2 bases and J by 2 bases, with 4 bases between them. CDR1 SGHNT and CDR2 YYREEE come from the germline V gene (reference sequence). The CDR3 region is CASSFIQETQYF. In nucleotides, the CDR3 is TGTGCCAGCAGCTTTATTCAAGAGACCCAGTACTTC.

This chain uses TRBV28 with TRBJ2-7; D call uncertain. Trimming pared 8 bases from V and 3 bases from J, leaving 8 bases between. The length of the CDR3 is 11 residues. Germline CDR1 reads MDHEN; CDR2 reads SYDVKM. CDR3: CASLGIYEQYF. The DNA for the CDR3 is TGTGCCAGCTTGGGCATCTACGAGCAGTACTTC.

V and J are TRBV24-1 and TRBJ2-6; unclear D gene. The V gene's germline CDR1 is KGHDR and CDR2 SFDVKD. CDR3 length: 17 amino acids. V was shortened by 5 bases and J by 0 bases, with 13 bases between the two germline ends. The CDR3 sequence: CATSGSSSISGANVLTF. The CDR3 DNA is TGTGCCACCAGTGGTTCAAGTAGCATCTCTGGGGCCAACGTCCTGACTTTC.